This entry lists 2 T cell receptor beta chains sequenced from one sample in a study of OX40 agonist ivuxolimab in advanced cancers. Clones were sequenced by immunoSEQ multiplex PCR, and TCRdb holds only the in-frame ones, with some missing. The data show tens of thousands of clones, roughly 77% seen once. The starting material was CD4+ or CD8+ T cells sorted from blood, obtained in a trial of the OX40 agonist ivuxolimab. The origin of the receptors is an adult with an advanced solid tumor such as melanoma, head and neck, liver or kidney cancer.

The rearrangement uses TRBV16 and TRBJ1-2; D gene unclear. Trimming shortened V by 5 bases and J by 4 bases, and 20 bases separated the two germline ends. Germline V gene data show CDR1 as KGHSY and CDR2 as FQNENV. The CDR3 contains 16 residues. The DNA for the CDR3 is TGTGCCAGCAGCGCAGTCGGTCGTAGAAAGACCTATGGCTACACCTTC. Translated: CASSAVGRRKTYGYTF.

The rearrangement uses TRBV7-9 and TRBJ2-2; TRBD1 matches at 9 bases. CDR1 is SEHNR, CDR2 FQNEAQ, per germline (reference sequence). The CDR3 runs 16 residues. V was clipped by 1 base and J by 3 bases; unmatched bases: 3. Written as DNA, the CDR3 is TGTGCCAGCAGCTTAGTGACAGGGGGGTACACCGGGGAGCTGTTTTTT. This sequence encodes CASSLVTGGYTGELFF.